The 32 T cell receptor beta chains in this list originate from one sample, sequenced in a study of human T cells and chemical hapten exposure. From whole blood left unfractionated, total RNA was extracted. TCRdb re-called the 5' RACE reads with MiXCR, one entry per CDR3 protein. The repertoire holds about 140,000 distinct CDR3 sequences, with around 4.1% as singletons. Every receptor here comes from a female donor in good health.

In this sample, this clonotype turned up many times. The chain employs TRBV28 and TRBJ1-2; D is undetermined. Germline loops: CDR1 MDHEN, CDR2 SYDVKM. The CDR3 sequence is 14 residues long. Trimming took 2 bases from V and 4 from J, leaving 11 bases between them. The CDR3 DNA reads as TGTGCCAGCAGTTTAAGGCAAGTTTTCTATGGCTACACCTTC. It translates to CASSLRQVFYGYTF.

Many counts were recorded for this clonotype. The rearrangement links TRBV9 to TRBJ2-3; D might be TRBD1 or TRBD2, each matching 5 bases. With 1 base removed from V and 0 bases from J, the gap between germline ends came to 15 bases. The length of the CDR3 is 17 residues. Germline V gives CDR1 SGDLS, CDR2 YYNGEE. CDR3 DNA: TGTGCCAGCAGCGTATGGGGGTCGATGGGAAGCACAGATACGCAGTATTTT. Its translation: CASSVWGSMGSTDTQYF.

In regard to this clonotype: A much larger clone is a single base away; this may be a read error. The chain combines TRBV6-2 or TRBV6-3 with TRBJ2-5; the D is unclear. The CDR3 covers 11 residues. CDR1 and CDR2 (germline): MNHEY, SVGEGT. In DNA, the CDR3 is TGTGCCAGCAGTGTGGACGGGTGGAAGGACTTC. Translated: CASSVDGWKDF.

A remark on this clonotype: A clone one base away is much larger, so this may be a read error. J is TRBJ1-1 and V is TRBV14; D unresolved. Trimming took off 5 bases at V and 2 bases at J, with 15 bases between the two ends. The germline gives CDR1 SGHDN, CDR2 FVKESK. The CDR3 length is 15 residues. In DNA form, the CDR3 reads TGTGCCAGCAGCTTCAAGACACCACGAAACACTGAAGCTTTCTTT. The encoded protein is CASSFKTPRNTEAFF.

This rearrangement joins TRBV6-4 to TRBJ1-5; possible D gene TRBD1, 6 bases. CDR1 and CDR2 (germline): MRHNA, SNTAGT. The V end was cut by 6 bases, the J end by 5 bases, with 17 bases between. CDR3 size: 15 residues. CDR3: CASRAGQSMYQPQHF. In nucleotides, the CDR3 is TGTGCCAGCAGGGCCGGACAGTCGATGTATCAGCCCCAGCATTTT.

This clonotype was seen a handful of times. The rearrangement links TRBV25-1 to TRBJ1-2; the D gene is possibly TRBD1 (6 bases). V was pared by 2 bases and J by 8 bases, with 15 bases between. This CDR3 has 14 residues. The germline V gene encodes CDR1 MGHDK and CDR2 SYGVNS. CDR3 protein: CASSENGRGAGYTF. The CDR3 coding sequence is TGTGCCAGCAGTGAAAATGGAAGGGGGGCCGGCTACACCTTC.

This clonotype has just a few counts. This chain uses TRBV6-5 with TRBJ1-3, with a possible D match to TRBD1 (6 bases). V was trimmed by 6 bases and J by 4 bases, leaving 13 bases between them. CDR3 size: 14 residues. Germline assignment: CDR1 MNHEY and CDR2 SVGAGI. The CDR3, as DNA: TGTGCCAGCAGCTCTACAGGGTGGGGAAACACCATATATTTT. Protein product: CASSSTGWGNTIYF.

At least ten counts were recorded for this clonotype. The chain carries TRBV7-8 and TRBJ1-2; possible D gene TRBD1, 6 bases. V gave up 5 bases and J gave up 4 bases, with 17 bases separating them. CDR3 size: 15 residues. Germline V gene sequence: CDR1 SGHVS, CDR2 FQNEAQ. The CDR3 protein is CASSPEPGVFYGYTF. In nucleotides, the CDR3 is TGTGCCAGCAGCCCAGAACCAGGGGTCTTCTATGGCTACACCTTC.

This clonotype was observed at least ten times. The chain has TRBV6-6 and TRBJ2-1; D could derive from TRBD1 or TRBD2 (5 bases each). Between the trimmed V and J ends, which lost 2 bases and 7 bases, there was a span of 6 bases. The CDR3 length is 12 residues. Germline V CDR1 and CDR2: MNHNY, SVGAGI (reference sequence). CDR3 coding DNA: TGTGCCAGCAGTTACGGGGGAAATGAGCAGTTCTTC. This gives the protein CASSYGGNEQFF.

This clonotype was seen repeatedly, ten times or more. In DNA, the CDR3 is TGTGCCAGCAGGCCCGACAGGGGCCGAGAGACCCAGTACTTC. This codes for CASRPDRGRETQYF. J is TRBJ2-5 and V is TRBV6-6; TRBD1 aligns across 8 bases. The ends lost 6 bases at V and 4 bases at J; junction bases unmatched: 7. The germline CDR1 and CDR2 sequences are MNHNY and SVGAGI (reference sequence). This CDR3 comprises 14 residues.

This clonotype was found a few times. The chain couples TRBV15 to TRBJ2-3; 8 nucleotides align to TRBD1. V dropped 3 bases and J dropped 0; count of bases not matched to a gene: 5. The germline V gene has CDR1 LNHNV and CDR2 YYDKDF (reference sequence). The CDR3 totals 16 residues. The CDR3 loop reads CATSSRGLSSTDTQYF. CDR3 DNA sequence: TGTGCCACCAGCAGCAGGGGGCTGTCTAGCACAGATACGCAGTATTTT.

This clonotype was picked up many times. The chain has TRBV7-2 and TRBJ2-1; 11 bases are a match to TRBD2. CDR1 SGHTA and CDR2 FQGNSA come from the germline V gene. Trimming at V came to 5 bases and at J to 8 bases, leaving 11 bases not matched to a gene. The CDR3 contains 16 residues. For the CDR3, the DNA is TGTGCCAGCAGCCCCGCGAGTAGCGGGGGGGCGGATGAGCAGTTCTTC. Translated: CASSPASSGGADEQFF.

This clonotype was found many times. This chain connects TRBV5-8 to TRBJ1-1; the D is unclear. Germline CDR1 and CDR2: SGHTS and YDEGEE. This CDR3 comprises 14 residues. V lost 4 bases and J lost 1, with 11 bases in between. The CDR3 reads CASSRRGPNTEAFF. CDR3 sequence (DNA): TGTGCCAGCAGCCGGCGGGGTCCGAACACTGAAGCTTTCTTT.

This clonotype was detected only a few times. A much larger clone differs by one base, so this may be a read error. The chain couples TRBV20-1 to TRBJ1-5; 7 nucleotides match TRBD1. Germline CDR1 is DFQATT and CDR2 is SNEGSKA (reference sequence). V lost 0 bases to trimming and J lost 4 bases; unmatched junction nucleotides: 9. The CDR3 contains 16 residues. The CDR3 loop is CSARDTRGRGNQPQHF. CDR3 nucleotide sequence: TGCAGTGCTAGAGATACGAGGGGGCGGGGGAATCAGCCCCAGCATTTT.

This clonotype appeared many times. The chain has TRBV6-5 and TRBJ1-6, with D perhaps matching TRBD1 (6 bases). V was pared by 1 base and J by 7 bases, with 14 bases between. Germline CDR1 and CDR2: MNHEY and SVGAGI. CDR3 size: 16 residues. For the CDR3, the DNA is TGTGCCAGCAGTTACTTTTCGGACAGCAGAAATTCACCCCTCCACTTT. Amino acids: CASSYFSDSRNSPLHF.

In its sample, this clonotype was seen many times. The gene calls are TRBV7-9 and TRBJ1-1, with D perhaps TRBD1 (6 bases). Trimming shortened V by 5 bases and J by 5 bases, and 21 bases separated the two germline ends. Germline CDR1 reads SEHNR; CDR2 reads FQNEAQ (reference sequence). The CDR3 sequence is 16 residues long. The DNA of the CDR3 is TGTGCCAGCAGCATACAAAAACAGGGCGCCGGGACTGAAGCTTTCTTT. Encoded protein: CASSIQKQGAGTEAFF. Based on the CDR3 plus reference TRBV7-9 and TRBJ1-1, the full variable domain is DTGVSQNPRHKITKRGQNVTFRCDPISEHNRLYWYRQTLGQGPEFLTYFQNEAQLEKSRLLSDRFSAERPKGSFSTLEIQRTEQGDSAMYLCASSIQKQGAGTEAFFGQGTRLTVV.

This clonotype was picked up a small number of times. This chain joins TRBV12-3 or TRBV12-4 and TRBJ2-5; D is ambiguous. The CDR3 runs 13 residues. Trimming removed 2 bases at V and 1 base at J, with 5 bases between. The CDR3 is CASSLLRQETQYF. The CDR3 coding sequence is TGTGCCAGCAGTTTATTGCGCCAAGAGACCCAGTACTTC.

This clonotype occurred many times. This rearrangement joins TRBV20-1 to TRBJ2-3; tentatively, D is TRBD1 (5 bases). The V end was cut by 5 bases, the J end by 1 base, with 13 bases between. CDR1 and CDR2 from the germline V gene are DFQATT and SNEGSKA (reference sequence). The CDR3 spans 14 residues. In DNA, the CDR3 is TGCAGTGCTCGACAGTCTCAGGGCACAGATACGCAGTATTTT. As protein: CSARQSQGTDTQYF.

Comment on this clonotype: Just one base apart from a much larger clone, this may be a read error. The chain has TRBV20-1 and TRBJ2-2, with D possibly TRBD1 on 6 matching bases. V was trimmed by 1 base and J by 5 bases, leaving 23 bases between them. There are 18 residues in the CDR3. Germline V gene lookup returns CDR1 DFQATT and CDR2 SNEGSKA (reference sequence). The DNA for the CDR3 is TGCAGTGCTAGAGGCGTGCTTCAGGGGACAATGGGGACCGGGGAGCTGTTTTTT. Its translation is CSARGVLQGTMGTGELFF.

This clonotype was detected many times. The V and J genes are TRBV3-1 and TRBJ2-2, with 7 bases identical to TRBD2. Germline V gives CDR1 LGHDT, CDR2 YNNKEL (reference sequence). V lost 5 bases and J lost 3; bases outside the gene matches: 15. The CDR3 is 18 residues long. DNA of the CDR3: TGTGCCAGCAGCAAAGGGATCTACGGGGGGACCGACACCGGGGAGCTGTTTTTT. Its translation is CASSKGIYGGTDTGELFF.

This clonotype was detected many times. The junction does not match germline at one end; this may be a read error. The chain combines TRBV3-1 with TRBJ1-2; TRBD1 aligns across 8 bases. Germline V gene sequence: CDR1 LGHDT, CDR2 YNNKEL (reference sequence). This CDR3 spans 12 amino acids. This chain's CDR3 is CASSQGRGLRVF. The CDR3 DNA sequence: TGTGCCAGCAGCCAAGGCAGGGGGCTTCGCGTCTTC.

This clonotype came up many times. This chain's CDR3 is CASRSLGNQPQHF. The CDR3 DNA reads TGTGCCAGTCGGTCGCTTGGCAATCAGCCCCAGCATTTT. The chain links TRBV27 to TRBJ1-5; D uncertain. The CDR3 contains 13 residues. Germline CDR1 MNHEY, CDR2 SMNVEV (reference sequence). V was cut by 9 bases and J by 2 bases, with 11 bases left in between.

This clonotype was recorded a few times. The chain is built from TRBV18 and TRBJ1-5; tentative D call: TRBD1 (5 bases). Per germline, CDR1 KGHSH and CDR2 LQKENI. V was clipped by 1 base and J by 3 bases, with 10 bases between them. This CDR3 contains 15 residues. CDR3 loop: CASSPLRAHNQPQHF. The CDR3 bases are TGTGCCAGCTCACCACTCAGGGCACACAATCAGCCCCAGCATTTT.

This clonotype was recorded at least ten times. This chain joins TRBV7-2 and TRBJ2-3, with TRBD2 matching over 10 bases. Germline V gene data show CDR1 as SGHTA and CDR2 as FQGNSA. Losses at the gene ends were 5 bases for V and 5 bases for J; bases not matched to a gene: 10. CDR3 length: 16 amino acids. The CDR3 DNA follows: TGTGCCAGCAGCCCGCACTTAGCGGGGGGAGGAGATACGCAGTATTTT. Translating gives CASSPHLAGGGDTQYF.

This clonotype was counted many times. The chain carries TRBV20-1 and TRBJ1-6; 7 bases match TRBD1. Germline V gene sequence: CDR1 DFQATT, CDR2 SNEGSKA (reference sequence). This CDR3 contains 15 residues. After removal of 5 bases from V and 4 bases from J, the junction contained 8 bases not matched to a gene. The CDR3 here is CSAQATGQYNSPLHF. CDR3 nucleotides: TGCAGTGCTCAGGCGACAGGGCAATATAATTCACCCCTCCACTTT.

The table lists this clonotype with many counts. This sequence joins TRBV28 and TRBJ2-3; 9 nucleotides match TRBD1. J gave up 2 bases and V 11 bases, and 5 bases lay outside the gene matches. This CDR3 is 13 amino acids long. The germline V gene encodes CDR1 MDHEN and CDR2 SYDVKM. This CDR3 reads CAVRDRDTDTQYF. The DNA of the CDR3 is TGTGCCGTACGGGACAGGGACACAGATACGCAGTATTTT.

The rearrangement links TRBV27 to TRBJ1-1; the match to TRBD1 covers 8 bases. Trimming removed 3 bases from V and 1 base from J; junction bases left unmatched: 10. This CDR3 is built from 17 residues. The germline CDR1 and CDR2 sequences are MNHEY and SMNVEV (reference sequence). CDR3 region: CASSFSTGEYPNTEAFF. The DNA for the CDR3 is TGTGCCAGCAGTTTTTCGACAGGGGAATATCCGAACACTGAAGCTTTCTTT.

This clonotype was observed at least ten times. The gene calls are TRBV11-2 and TRBJ2-5, with a possible D match to TRBD2 (7 bases). The CDR3 consists of 16 residues. V was shortened by 0 bases and J by 1 base, with 12 bases between the two germline ends. CDR1 and CDR2 (germline): SGHAT, FQNNGV. The CDR3 nucleotides are TGTGCCAGCAGCTTAGAGGGCGGGGGCTTCCAAGAGACCCAGTACTTC. Its translation: CASSLEGGGFQETQYF.

Only a few counts were recorded for this clonotype. The V call is TRBV9, the J call TRBJ2-3; TRBD2 matches at 7 bases. After removal of 9 bases from V and 4 bases from J, the junction contained 5 bases not matched to a gene. This CDR3 has 12 amino acids. Germline-derived CDR1 and CDR2 are SGDLS and YYNGEE. CDR3 in DNA: TGTGCCACGAGCGGGGAATCAGATACGCAGTATTTT. Amino acid sequence: CATSGESDTQYF.

This clonotype was observed many times. V gene TRBV2 combines with J gene TRBJ1-1; D gene unclear. This CDR3 spans 16 amino acids. Germline CDR1 reads SNHLY; CDR2 reads FYNNEI. With 1 base removed from V and 4 bases from J, the gap between germline ends came to 16 bases. In DNA form, the CDR3 reads TGTGCCAGCAGTGAAGTGGCTGGGGTTGCGGGCACTGAAGCTTTCTTT. Encoded protein: CASSEVAGVAGTEAFF.

This clonotype was found many times. V and J are TRBV7-9 and TRBJ2-7; possibly TRBD1 for D (5 bases). This CDR3 region has 14 residues. Germline V gene sequence: CDR1 SEHNR, CDR2 FQNEAQ (reference sequence). The V gene lost 6 bases and the J gene lost 0 bases, with 12 bases spanning the gap. In DNA, the CDR3 is TGTGCCAGCAGTCTTAACAGGCCCTCCTACGAGCAGTACTTC. This sequence encodes CASSLNRPSYEQYF.

This clonotype was recorded at least ten times. The chain has TRBV25-1 and TRBJ2-4, with no clear D. Deletions cut 1 base from V and 0 bases from J, with 10 bases between. The V gene's germline CDR1 is MGHDK and CDR2 SYGVNS. The CDR3 loop spans 16 amino acids. CDR3 coding DNA: TGTGCCAGCAGTGAATCGGGCTCCCTAGCCAAAAACATTCAGTACTTC. Its translation: CASSESGSLAKNIQYF.